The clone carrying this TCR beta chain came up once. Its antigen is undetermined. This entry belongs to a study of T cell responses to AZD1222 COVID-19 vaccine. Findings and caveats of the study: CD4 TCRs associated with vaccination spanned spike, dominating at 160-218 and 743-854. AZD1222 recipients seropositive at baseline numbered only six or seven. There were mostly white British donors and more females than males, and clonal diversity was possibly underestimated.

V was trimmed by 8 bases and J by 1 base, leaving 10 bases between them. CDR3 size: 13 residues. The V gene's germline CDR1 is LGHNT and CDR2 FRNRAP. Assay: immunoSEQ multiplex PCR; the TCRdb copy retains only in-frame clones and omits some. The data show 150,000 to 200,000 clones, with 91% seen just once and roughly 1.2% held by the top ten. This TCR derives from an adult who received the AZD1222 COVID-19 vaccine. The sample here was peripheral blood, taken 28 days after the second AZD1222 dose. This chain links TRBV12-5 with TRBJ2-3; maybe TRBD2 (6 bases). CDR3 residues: CASWASGTDTQYF. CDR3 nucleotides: TGTGCTAGTTGGGCTAGCGGCACAGATACGCAGTATTTT.